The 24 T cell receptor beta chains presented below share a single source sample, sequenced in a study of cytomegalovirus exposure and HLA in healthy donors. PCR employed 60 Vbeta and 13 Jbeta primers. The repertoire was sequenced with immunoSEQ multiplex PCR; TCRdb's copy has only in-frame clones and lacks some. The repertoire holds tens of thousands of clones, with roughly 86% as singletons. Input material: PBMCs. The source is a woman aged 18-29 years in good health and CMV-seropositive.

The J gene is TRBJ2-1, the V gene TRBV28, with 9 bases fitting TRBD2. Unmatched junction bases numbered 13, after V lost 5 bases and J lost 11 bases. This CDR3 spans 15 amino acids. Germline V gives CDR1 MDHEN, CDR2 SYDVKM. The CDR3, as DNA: TGTGCCAGCAGTCCCTCCGGGACTAGCTCACATAAGCAGTTCTTC. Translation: CASSPSGTSSHKQFF.

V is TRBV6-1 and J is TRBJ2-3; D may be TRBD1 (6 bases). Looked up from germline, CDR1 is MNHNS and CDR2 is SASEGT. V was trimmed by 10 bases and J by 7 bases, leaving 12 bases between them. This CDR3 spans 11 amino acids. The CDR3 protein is CATTQGYTQYF. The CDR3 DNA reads TGTGCCACAACACAGGGTTATACGCAGTATTTT.

The CDR3 sequence: CASSQVGRGRLHYGYTF. CDR3 DNA: TGCGCCAGCAGCCAAGTCGGCAGGGGGCGCCTCCACTATGGCTACACCTTC. The V and J genes are TRBV4-1 and TRBJ1-2; TRBD1 matches 8 bases. Germline-derived CDR1 and CDR2 are MGHRA and YSYEKL. The CDR3 runs to 17 residues. Unmatched junction bases numbered 10, after V lost 1 base and J lost 3 bases.

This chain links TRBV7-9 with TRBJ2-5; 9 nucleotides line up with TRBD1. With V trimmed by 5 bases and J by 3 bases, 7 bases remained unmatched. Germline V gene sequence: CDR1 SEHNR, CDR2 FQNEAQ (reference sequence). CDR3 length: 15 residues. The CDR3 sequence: CASSLGQGRKETQYF. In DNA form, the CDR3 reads TGTGCCAGCAGCCTCGGACAGGGGAGGAAAGAGACCCAGTACTTC.

The CDR3 region has the DNA TGCGCCAGCAGCTTGACAGGGGGCTCTCTCGAGCAGTACTTC. It specifies CASSLTGGSLEQYF. The chain has TRBV5-1 and TRBJ2-7; TRBD1 matches 9 bases. The CDR3 runs 14 residues. The germline gives CDR1 SGHRS, CDR2 YFSETQ. The ends lost 1 base at V and 6 bases at J; junction bases unmatched: 5.

The CDR3 here is CASSEPIIEAFF. CDR3 sequence (DNA): TGTGCCAGCAGTGAACCTATAATTGAAGCTTTCTTT. This chain connects TRBV6-1 to TRBJ1-1; D not certain. The CDR3 extends over 12 amino acids. Germline-derived CDR1 and CDR2 are MNHNS and SASEGT. Trimming pared 2 bases from V and 7 bases from J, leaving 8 bases between.

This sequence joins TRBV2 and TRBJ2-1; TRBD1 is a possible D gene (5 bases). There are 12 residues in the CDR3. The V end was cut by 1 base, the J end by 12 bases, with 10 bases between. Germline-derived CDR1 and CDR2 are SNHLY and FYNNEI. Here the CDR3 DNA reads TGTGCCAGCAGTGAAGGTACAGGATCGCAGTTCTTC. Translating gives CASSEGTGSQFF.

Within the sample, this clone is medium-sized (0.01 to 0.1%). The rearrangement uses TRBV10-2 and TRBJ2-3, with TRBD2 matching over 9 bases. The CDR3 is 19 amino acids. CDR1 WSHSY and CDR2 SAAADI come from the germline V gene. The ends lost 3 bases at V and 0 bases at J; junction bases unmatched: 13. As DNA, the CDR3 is TGCGCCAGCAGTGATTACCCTAGCGGGGTGGGGCCTAGCACAGATACGCAGTATTTT. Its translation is CASSDYPSGVGPSTDTQYF.

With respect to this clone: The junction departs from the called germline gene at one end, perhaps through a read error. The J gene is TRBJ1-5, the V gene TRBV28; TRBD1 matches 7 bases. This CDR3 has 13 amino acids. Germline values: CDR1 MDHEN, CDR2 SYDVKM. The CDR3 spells CASRTGSTQPQHF. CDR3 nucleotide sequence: TGTGCCAGCAGGACAGGGAGCACTCAGCCCCAGCATTTT.

The CDR3 loop is CASSAGGGDYGYTF. CDR3 sequence (DNA): TGCGCCAGCAGCGCCGGGGGTGGCGACTATGGCTACACCTTC. The chain employs TRBV5-1 and TRBJ1-2; D may be TRBD1 (5 bases). This CDR3 contains 14 residues. V was pared by 4 bases and J by 3 bases, with 13 bases between. Germline lookup yields CDR1 SGHRS and CDR2 YFSETQ.

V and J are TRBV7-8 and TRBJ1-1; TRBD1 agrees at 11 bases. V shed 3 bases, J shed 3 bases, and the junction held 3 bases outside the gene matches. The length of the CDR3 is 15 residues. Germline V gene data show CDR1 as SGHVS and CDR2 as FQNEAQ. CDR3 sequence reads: CASSLTDRGHTEAFF. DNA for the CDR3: TGTGCCAGCAGCTTGACGGACAGGGGGCACACTGAAGCTTTCTTT.

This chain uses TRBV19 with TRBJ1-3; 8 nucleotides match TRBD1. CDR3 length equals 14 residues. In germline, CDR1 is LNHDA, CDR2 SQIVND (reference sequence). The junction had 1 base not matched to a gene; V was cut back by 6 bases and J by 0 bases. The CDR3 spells CASSGTGSGNTIYF. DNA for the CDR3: TGTGCCAGTAGCGGGACAGGCTCTGGAAACACCATATATTTT. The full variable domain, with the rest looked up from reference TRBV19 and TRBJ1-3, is DGGITQSPKYLFRKEGQNVTLSCEQNLNHDAMYWYRQDPGQGLRLIYYSQIVNDFQKGDIAEGYSVSREKKESFPLTVTSAQKNPTAFYLCASSGTGSGNTIYFGEGSWLTVV.

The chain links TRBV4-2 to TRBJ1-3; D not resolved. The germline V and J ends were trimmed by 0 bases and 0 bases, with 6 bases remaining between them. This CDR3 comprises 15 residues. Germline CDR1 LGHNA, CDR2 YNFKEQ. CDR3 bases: TGTGCCAGCAGCCAAGATCGGGACTCTGGAAACACCATATATTTT. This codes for CASSQDRDSGNTIYF.

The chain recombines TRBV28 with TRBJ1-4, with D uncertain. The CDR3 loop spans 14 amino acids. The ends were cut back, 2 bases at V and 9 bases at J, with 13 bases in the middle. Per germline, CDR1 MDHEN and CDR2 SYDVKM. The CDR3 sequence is CASSLGWEKKKLFF. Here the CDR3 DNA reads TGTGCCAGCAGTTTAGGCTGGGAGAAGAAAAAACTGTTTTTT.

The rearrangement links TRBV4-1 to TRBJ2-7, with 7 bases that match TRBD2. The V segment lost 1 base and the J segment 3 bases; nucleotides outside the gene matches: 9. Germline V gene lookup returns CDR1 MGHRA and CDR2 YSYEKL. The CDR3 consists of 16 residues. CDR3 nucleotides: TGCGCCAGCAGCCAAGTTCTAGCGGCGAGCATCTACGAGCAGTACTTC. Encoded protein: CASSQVLAASIYEQYF.

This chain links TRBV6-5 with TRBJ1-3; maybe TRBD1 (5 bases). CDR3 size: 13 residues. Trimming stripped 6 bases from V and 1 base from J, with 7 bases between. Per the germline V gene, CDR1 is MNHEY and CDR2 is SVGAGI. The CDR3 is CASSRVSGNTIYF. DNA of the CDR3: TGTGCCAGCAGCAGGGTATCTGGAAACACCATATATTTT.

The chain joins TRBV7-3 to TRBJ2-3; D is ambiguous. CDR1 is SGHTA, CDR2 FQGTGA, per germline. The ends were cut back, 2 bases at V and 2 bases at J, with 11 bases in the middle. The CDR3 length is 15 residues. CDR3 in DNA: TGTGCCAGCAGCTTATTCACTACGGACACAGATACGCAGTATTTT. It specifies CASSLFTTDTDTQYF.

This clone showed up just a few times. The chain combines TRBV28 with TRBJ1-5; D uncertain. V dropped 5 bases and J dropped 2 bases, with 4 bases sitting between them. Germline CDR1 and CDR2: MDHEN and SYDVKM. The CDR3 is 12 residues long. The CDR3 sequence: CASSLGNQPQHF. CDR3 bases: TGTGCCAGCAGTCTAGGCAATCAGCCCCAGCATTTT.

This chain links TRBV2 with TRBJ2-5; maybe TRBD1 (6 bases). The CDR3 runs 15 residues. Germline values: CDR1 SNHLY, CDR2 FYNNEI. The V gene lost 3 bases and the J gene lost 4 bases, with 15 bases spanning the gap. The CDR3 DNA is TGTGCCAGCAGTGAGGGGGCGATTAAAGGAGAGACCCAGTACTTC. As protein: CASSEGAIKGETQYF.

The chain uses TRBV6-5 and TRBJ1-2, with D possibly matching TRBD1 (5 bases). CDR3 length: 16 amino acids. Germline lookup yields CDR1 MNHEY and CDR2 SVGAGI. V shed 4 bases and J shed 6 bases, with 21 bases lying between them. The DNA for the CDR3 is TGTGCCAGCAGTTTTGATAGGGGTCTTTCTTCGAATGGCTACACCTTC. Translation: CASSFDRGLSSNGYTF.

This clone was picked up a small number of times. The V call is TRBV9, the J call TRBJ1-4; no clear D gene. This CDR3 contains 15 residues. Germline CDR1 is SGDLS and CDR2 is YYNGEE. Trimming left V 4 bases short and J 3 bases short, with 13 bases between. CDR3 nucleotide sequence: TGTGCCAGCAGCCCAAGGCCAGAGGCTAATGAAAAACTGTTTTTT. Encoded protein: CASSPRPEANEKLFF.

The CDR3 protein is CASSFPTTQETQYF. The CDR3 coding sequence is TGTGCCAGCAGCTTCCCGACTACCCAAGAGACCCAGTACTTC. The V and J genes are TRBV7-9 and TRBJ2-5; D may be TRBD2 (5 bases). The CDR3 runs to 14 residues. V was cut by 3 bases and J by 1 base, with 9 bases left in between. Germline CDR1 reads SEHNR; CDR2 reads FQNEAQ (reference sequence). Based on the CDR3 plus reference TRBV7-9 and TRBJ2-5, the full variable domain is DTGVSQNPRHKITKRGQNVTFRCDPISEHNRLYWYRQTLGQGPEFLTYFQNEAQLEKSRLLSDRFSAERPKGSFSTLEIQRTEQGDSAMYLCASSFPTTQETQYFGPGTRLLVL.

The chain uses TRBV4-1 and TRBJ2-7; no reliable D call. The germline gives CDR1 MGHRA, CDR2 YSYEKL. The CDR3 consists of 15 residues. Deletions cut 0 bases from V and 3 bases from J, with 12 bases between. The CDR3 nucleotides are TGCGCCAGCAGCCAAGAAACACCACCATACTACGAGCAGTACTTC. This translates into CASSQETPPYYEQYF.

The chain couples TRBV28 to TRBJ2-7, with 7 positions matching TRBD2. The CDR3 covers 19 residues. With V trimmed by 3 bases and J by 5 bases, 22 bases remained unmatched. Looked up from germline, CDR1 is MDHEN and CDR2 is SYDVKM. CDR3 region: CASSFQSSGSWREINEQYF. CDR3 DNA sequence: TGTGCCAGCAGTTTTCAGTCTTCTGGGTCTTGGCGGGAGATCAACGAGCAGTACTTC.